The T cell receptor beta chain under discussion was sequenced for a study of blood T cell repertoires in COVID-19. Across the whole study: Sites across the United States, Italy and Spain contributed samples from acute and convalescent COVID-19.

Individuals aged about 18 to 89 years were recruited from around 22 US areas. Only in-frame clones appear in the TCRdb table, and some are missing; sequencing was by immunoSEQ multiplex PCR. Among 490,000 or so clones, around 85% were seen once, and the ten largest hold 6.5% to 8.5%. The CDR3 totals 13 residues. Germline CDR1 reads SGHAT; CDR2 reads FQNNGV. With 5 bases clipped from V and 3 bases from J, the junction kept 3 bases outside the gene matches. This receptor was obtained from a woman aged 55-69 years who had recovered from COVID-19. Sequenced material: PBMCs or T cells enriched from blood (not recorded which). The rearrangement joins TRBV11-2 to TRBJ1-2, with TRBD1 matching 7 bases. The CDR3 loop reads CASSPTGYYGYTF. The DNA for the CDR3 is TGTGCCAGCAGCCCGACAGGGTACTATGGCTACACCTTC.